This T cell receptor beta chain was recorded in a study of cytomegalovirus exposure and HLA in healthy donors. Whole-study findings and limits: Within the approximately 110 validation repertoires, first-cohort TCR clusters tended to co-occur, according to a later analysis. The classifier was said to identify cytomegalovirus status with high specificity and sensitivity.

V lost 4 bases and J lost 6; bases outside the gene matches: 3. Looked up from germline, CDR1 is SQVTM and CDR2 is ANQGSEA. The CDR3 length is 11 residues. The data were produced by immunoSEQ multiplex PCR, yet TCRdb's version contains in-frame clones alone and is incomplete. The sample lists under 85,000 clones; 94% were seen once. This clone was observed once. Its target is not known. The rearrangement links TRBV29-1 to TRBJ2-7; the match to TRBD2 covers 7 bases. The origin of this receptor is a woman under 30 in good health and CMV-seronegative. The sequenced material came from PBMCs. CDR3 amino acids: CSVGERGEQYF. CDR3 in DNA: TGCAGCGTTGGAGAGCGGGGCGAGCAGTACTTC.